The 20 T cell receptor beta chains in this list originate from one sample, sequenced in a study of blood T cell repertoires in COVID-19. Assay used: immunoSEQ multiplex PCR; TCRdb lists only in-frame clones, some missing. The sample holds under 550,000 clones, roughly 89% seen once. The sequenced sample was peripheral blood. Source of these receptors: a man between 18 and 29 years old with COVID-19, enrolled during active disease.

J is TRBJ2-6 and V is TRBV19; 10 bases line up with TRBD1. The V gene end was trimmed by 5 bases and the J gene end by 1 base; junction bases not matched to a gene: 2. The germline V gene encodes CDR1 LNHDA and CDR2 SQIVND (reference sequence). This CDR3 contains 16 residues. CDR3 region: CASSGDRGSGANVLTF. In DNA, the CDR3 is TGTGCCAGTAGTGGGGACAGGGGATCTGGGGCCAACGTCCTGACTTTC. The variable domain in full, with the rest retrieved from reference TRBV19 and TRBJ2-6, is DGGITQSPKYLFRKEGQNVTLSCEQNLNHDAMYWYRQDPGQGLRLIYYSQIVNDFQKGDIAEGYSVSREKKESFPLTVTSAQKNPTAFYLCASSGDRGSGANVLTFGAGSRLTVL.

The J gene is TRBJ2-1, the V gene TRBV5-1; a weak D match, TRBD2 (5 bases). This CDR3 region has 16 residues. CDR1 and CDR2 (germline): SGHRS, YFSETQ. V shed 0 bases and J shed 2 bases, with 12 bases lying between them. CDR3 in amino acids: CASSLGLARTYNEQFF. DNA for the CDR3: TGCGCCAGCAGCTTGGGTCTAGCCAGAACCTACAATGAGCAGTTCTTC. Full variable domain (missing parts from reference TRBV5-1 and TRBJ2-1): KAGVTQTPRYLIKTRGQQVTLSCSPISGHRSVSWYQQTPGQGLQFLFEYFSETQRNKGNFPGRFSGRQFSNSRSEMNVSTLELGDSALYLCASSLGLARTYNEQFFGPGTRLTVL.

This rearrangement joins TRBV3-1 (or the pseudogene TRBV3-2) to TRBJ1-2; no definite D call. The CDR3 consists of 14 residues. Germline V lookup: CDR1 LGHDT, CDR2 YNNKEL (reference sequence). V was clipped by 1 base and J by 6 bases, with 12 bases between them. The CDR3 protein is CASSQAPLTDGYTF. The CDR3 DNA follows: TGTGCCAGCAGCCAAGCGCCCCTCACAGATGGCTACACCTTC.

The chain recombines TRBV19 with TRBJ1-2, with 9 bases lining up with TRBD1. CDR3 length: 13 residues. The V gene end was trimmed by 9 bases and the J gene end by 8 bases; junction bases not matched to a gene: 10. Germline CDR1 and CDR2: LNHDA and SQIVND (reference sequence). CDR3 loop: CASATGGMIGYTF. The CDR3 DNA is TGTGCCAGCGCGACAGGGGGGATGATAGGCTACACCTTC.

V usage is TRBV29-1 and J usage is TRBJ2-7, with D possibly TRBD2 on 5 matching bases. Germline V gene lookup returns CDR1 SQVTM and CDR2 ANQGSEA. The V and J ends lost 5 bases and 2 bases respectively, with 13 bases between them. The CDR3 extends over 13 amino acids. CDR3 residues: CSVTGKVTYEQYF. CDR3 nucleotide sequence: TGCAGCGTTACCGGGAAGGTCACCTACGAGCAGTACTTC.

Remarks on this clone: This same CDR3 is encoded by further DNA sequences in the sample. The genes are TRBV19 and TRBJ1-1; 10 bases align to TRBD1. The trim removed 9 bases at V and 4 bases at J, leaving 2 bases unmatched. This CDR3 has 12 residues. Germline V gives CDR1 LNHDA, CDR2 SQIVND (reference sequence). The CDR3 coding sequence is TGTGCCAGCGGGACAGGGGCCACTGAAGCTTTCTTT. Protein product: CASGTGATEAFF.

The CDR3 region is CASSKVASANNEQFF. CDR3 coding DNA: TGTGCCAGCAGCAAGGTAGCTAGCGCTAACAATGAGCAGTTCTTC. The V and J genes are TRBV7-6 and TRBJ2-1, with D possibly being TRBD2 (6 bases). The V gene lost 5 bases and the J gene lost 5 bases, with 16 bases spanning the gap. Per the germline V gene, CDR1 is SGHVS and CDR2 is FNYEAQ. The CDR3 is 15 amino acids.

V gene TRBV7-3 combines with J gene TRBJ2-2, with D perhaps matching TRBD1 (5 bases). V was trimmed by 4 bases and J by 8 bases, leaving 11 bases between them. Germline loops: CDR1 SGHTA, CDR2 FQGTGA. CDR3 size: 13 residues. The CDR3 coding sequence is TGTGCCAGCAGCTATCAGGGATATGGGGAGCTGTTTTTT. Translated, it gives CASSYQGYGELFF. Using reference TRBV7-3 and TRBJ2-2 for the parts outside the CDR3, the full variable domain is GAGVSQTPSNKVTEKGKYVELRCDPISGHTALYWYRQSLGQGPEFLIYFQGTGAADDSGLPNDRFFAVRPEGSVSTLKIQRTERGDSAVYLCASSYQGYGELFFGEGSRLTVL.

This chain joins TRBV25-1 and TRBJ2-7; D remains ambiguous. The germline CDR1 and CDR2 sequences are MGHDK and SYGVNS. Trimming left V 3 bases short and J 1 base short, with 10 bases between. This CDR3 has 14 amino acids. In nucleotides, the CDR3 is TGTGCCAGCAGTGACTACCTAGTTTCCTACGAGCAGTACTTC. Protein: CASSDYLVSYEQYF.

The chain employs TRBV5-6 and TRBJ1-2, with unresolved D. Deletions cut 0 bases from V and 0 bases from J, with 6 bases between. The CDR3 has 14 residues. Per the germline V gene, CDR1 is SGHDT and CDR2 is YYEEEE. The CDR3 region is CASSLGRTNYGYTF. The CDR3 DNA is TGTGCCAGCAGCTTGGGGCGGACTAACTATGGCTACACCTTC.

This chain links TRBV7-9 with TRBJ1-4, with D perhaps matching TRBD1 (5 bases). The V end lost 3 bases, the J end lost 7 bases, and 12 bases lay between the germline ends. The CDR3 loop spans 14 amino acids. Germline V CDR1 and CDR2: SEHNR, FQNEAQ (reference sequence). The chain's CDR3 is CASSFYDSPEKLFF. The CDR3 DNA is TGTGCCAGCAGCTTCTATGACAGTCCTGAAAAACTGTTTTTT.

This clone is a singleton in its sample. DNA of the CDR3: TGCGCCAGCAGCTTGACAGAGGGAAACACCATATATTTT. It translates to CASSLTEGNTIYF. V is TRBV5-1 and J is TRBJ1-3, with D unresolved. This CDR3 has 13 amino acids. Between the trimmed V and J ends, which lost 1 base and 4 bases, there was a span of 6 bases. The germline gives CDR1 SGHRS, CDR2 YFSETQ.

For the CDR3, the DNA is TGTGCCAGCAGGAACAGGGGGCCCTTGTCCAAAAACATTCAGTACTTC. It encodes CASRNRGPLSKNIQYF. The V and J genes are TRBV14 and TRBJ2-4; the match to TRBD1 covers 9 bases. In germline, CDR1 is SGHDN, CDR2 FVKESK. The CDR3 has 16 amino acids. Germline trimming cut 6 bases from V and 2 bases from J; bases unmatched to any gene: 8.

This chain uses TRBV10-1 with TRBJ1-1, with D perhaps TRBD1 (5 bases). Per the germline V gene, CDR1 is WNHNN and CDR2 is SYGVQD (reference sequence). The CDR3 totals 13 residues. Trimming shortened V by 6 bases and J by 5 bases, and 13 bases separated the two germline ends. In nucleotides, the CDR3 is TGCGCCAGCAGAACAGGCATGGGAACTGAAGCTTTCTTT. It codes for CASRTGMGTEAFF.

The chain joins TRBV30 to TRBJ1-5; D gene unclear. Germline-derived CDR1 and CDR2 are GTSNPN and SVGIG (reference sequence). V was clipped by 4 bases and J by 1 base, with 8 bases between them. The CDR3 loop spans 13 amino acids. CDR3 sequence (DNA): TGTGCCTGGAATCGAGGCAGCAATCAGCCCCAGCATTTT. It encodes CAWNRGSNQPQHF. Looking up the rest from reference TRBV30 and TRBJ1-5 gives the full variable domain: SQTIHQWPATLVQPVGSPLSLECTVEGTSNPNLYWYRQAAGRGLQLLFYSVGIGQISSEVPQNLSASRPQDRQFILSSKKLLLSDSGFYLCAWNRGSNQPQHFGDGTRLSIL.

As to this clone: Other DNA variants within this sample encode the same CDR3. The genes are TRBV2 and TRBJ2-7; D gene ambiguous. This CDR3 region has 12 residues. V was pared by 3 bases and J by 1 base, with 4 bases between. From germline, CDR1 is SNHLY and CDR2 FYNNEI. CDR3: CASSDSSYEQYF. The CDR3 coding sequence is TGTGCCAGCAGTGACAGTTCCTACGAGCAGTACTTC.

This chain links TRBV6-1 with TRBJ2-2; weak D call: TRBD2 (6 bases). The CDR3 has 15 residues. Between the trimmed V and J ends, which lost 3 bases and 4 bases, there was a span of 12 bases. From germline, CDR1 is MNHNS and CDR2 SASEGT. The CDR3 region has the DNA TGTGCCAGCAGTGAGACTAGTTGGACCACCGGGGAGCTGTTTTTT. This gives the protein CASSETSWTTGELFF.

J is TRBJ2-5 and V is TRBV11-2; 11 bases are a match to TRBD1. After removal of 5 bases from V and 1 base from J, the junction contained 12 bases not matched to a gene. The CDR3 is 18 residues long. The germline gives CDR1 SGHAT, CDR2 FQNNGV. CDR3 sequence: CASSPTWTGGYGQETQYF. The CDR3 DNA sequence: TGTGCCAGCAGCCCAACATGGACAGGGGGCTATGGCCAAGAGACCCAGTACTTC.

J is TRBJ2-7 and V is TRBV27; a weak D match, TRBD2 (7 bases). V was shortened by 3 bases and J by 5 bases, with 14 bases between the two germline ends. This CDR3 contains 14 residues. Germline CDR1 is MNHEY and CDR2 is SMNVEV (reference sequence). The CDR3 DNA follows: TGTGCCAGCAGTTTCGGGGGGCGCCAAAACGAGCAGTACTTC. Translating it yields CASSFGGRQNEQYF.

J is TRBJ1-2 and V is TRBV9; a weak D match, TRBD1 (5 bases). The CDR3 runs to 14 residues. Germline CDR1 and CDR2: SGDLS and YYNGEE. V lost 3 bases, J lost 4 bases, and 13 bases lay in between. The CDR3 DNA is TGTGCCAGCAGCGCCCCCCAGGGAGGCTATGGCTACACCTTC. Its protein product is CASSAPQGGYGYTF.